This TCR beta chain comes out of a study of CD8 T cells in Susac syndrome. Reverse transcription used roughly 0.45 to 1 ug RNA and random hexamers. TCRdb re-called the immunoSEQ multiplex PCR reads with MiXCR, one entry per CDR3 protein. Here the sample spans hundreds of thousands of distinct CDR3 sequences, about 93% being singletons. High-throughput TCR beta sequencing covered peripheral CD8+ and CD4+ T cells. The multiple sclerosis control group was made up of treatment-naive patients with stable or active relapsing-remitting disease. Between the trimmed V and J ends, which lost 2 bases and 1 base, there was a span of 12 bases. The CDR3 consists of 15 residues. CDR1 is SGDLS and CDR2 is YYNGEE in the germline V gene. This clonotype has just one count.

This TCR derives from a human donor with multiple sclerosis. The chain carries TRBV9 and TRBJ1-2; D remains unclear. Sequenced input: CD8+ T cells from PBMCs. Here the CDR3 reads CASSVDQWFNYGYTF. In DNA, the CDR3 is TGTGCCAGCAGCGTCGACCAATGGTTTAACTATGGCTACACCTTC.